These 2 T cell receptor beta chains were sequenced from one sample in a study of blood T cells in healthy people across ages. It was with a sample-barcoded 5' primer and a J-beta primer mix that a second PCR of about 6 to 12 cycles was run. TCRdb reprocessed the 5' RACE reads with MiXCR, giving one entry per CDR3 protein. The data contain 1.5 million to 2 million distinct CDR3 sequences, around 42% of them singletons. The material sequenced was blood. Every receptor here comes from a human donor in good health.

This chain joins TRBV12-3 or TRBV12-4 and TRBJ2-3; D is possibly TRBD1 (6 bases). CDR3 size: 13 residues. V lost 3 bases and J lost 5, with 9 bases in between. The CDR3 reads CASSFGTLDTQYF. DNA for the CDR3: TGTGCCAGCAGTTTCGGGACACTAGATACGCAGTATTTT.

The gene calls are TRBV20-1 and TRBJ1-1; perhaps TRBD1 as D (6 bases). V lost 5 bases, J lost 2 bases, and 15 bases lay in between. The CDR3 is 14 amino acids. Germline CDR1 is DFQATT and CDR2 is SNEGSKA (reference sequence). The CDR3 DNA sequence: TGCAGTGCTCATCCGGACAGCACAAACACTGAAGCTTTCTTT. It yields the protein CSAHPDSTNTEAFF.